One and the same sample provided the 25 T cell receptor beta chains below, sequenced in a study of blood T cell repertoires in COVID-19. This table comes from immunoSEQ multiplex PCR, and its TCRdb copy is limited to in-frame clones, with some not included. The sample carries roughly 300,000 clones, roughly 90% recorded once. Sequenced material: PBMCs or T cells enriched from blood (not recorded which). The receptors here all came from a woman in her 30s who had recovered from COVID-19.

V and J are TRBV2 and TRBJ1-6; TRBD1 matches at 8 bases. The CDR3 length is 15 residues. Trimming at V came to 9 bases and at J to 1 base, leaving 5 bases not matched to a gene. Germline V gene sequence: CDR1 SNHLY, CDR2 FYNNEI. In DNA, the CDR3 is TGTGCCAGTACCACAGGGGGATCCTATAATTCACCCCTCCACTTT. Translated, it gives CASTTGGSYNSPLHF.

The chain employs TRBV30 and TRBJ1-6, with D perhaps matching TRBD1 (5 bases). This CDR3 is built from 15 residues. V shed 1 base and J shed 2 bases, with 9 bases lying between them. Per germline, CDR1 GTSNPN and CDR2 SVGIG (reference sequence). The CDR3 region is CAWSADRAYNSPLHF. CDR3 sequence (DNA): TGTGCCTGGAGTGCAGACAGAGCCTATAATTCACCCCTCCACTTT.

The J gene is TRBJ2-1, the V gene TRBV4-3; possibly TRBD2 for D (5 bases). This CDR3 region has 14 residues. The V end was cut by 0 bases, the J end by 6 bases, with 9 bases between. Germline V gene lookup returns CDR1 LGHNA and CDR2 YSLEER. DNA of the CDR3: TGCGCCAGCAGCCAAGACTGGCTAGCCAATGAGCAGTTCTTC. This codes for CASSQDWLANEQFF.

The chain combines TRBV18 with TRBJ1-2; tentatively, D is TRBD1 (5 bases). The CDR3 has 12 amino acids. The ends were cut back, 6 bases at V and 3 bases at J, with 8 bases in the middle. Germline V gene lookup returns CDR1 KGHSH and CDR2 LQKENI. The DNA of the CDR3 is TGTGCCAGCTCCCCGACAGACTATGGCTACACCTTC. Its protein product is CASSPTDYGYTF.

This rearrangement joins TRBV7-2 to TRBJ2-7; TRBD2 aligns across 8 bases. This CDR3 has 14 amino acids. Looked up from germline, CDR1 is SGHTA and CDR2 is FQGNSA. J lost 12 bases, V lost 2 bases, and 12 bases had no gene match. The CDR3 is CASSLLFGAGGAYF. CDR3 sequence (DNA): TGTGCCAGCAGCTTACTGTTTGGAGCCGGGGGGGCGTACTTC. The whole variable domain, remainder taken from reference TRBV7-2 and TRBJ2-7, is GAGVSQSPSNKVTEKGKDVELRCDPISGHTALYWYRQSLGQGLEFLIYFQGNSAPDKSGLPSDRFSAERTGGSVSTLTIQRTQQEDSAVYLCASSLLFGAGGAYFGPGTRLTVT.

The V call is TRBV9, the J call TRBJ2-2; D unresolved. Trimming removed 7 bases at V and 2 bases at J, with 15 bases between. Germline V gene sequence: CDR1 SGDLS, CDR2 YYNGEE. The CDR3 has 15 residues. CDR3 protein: CASGTTITNTGELFF. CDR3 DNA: TGTGCCAGCGGTACTACCATTACTAACACCGGGGAGCTGTTTTTT.

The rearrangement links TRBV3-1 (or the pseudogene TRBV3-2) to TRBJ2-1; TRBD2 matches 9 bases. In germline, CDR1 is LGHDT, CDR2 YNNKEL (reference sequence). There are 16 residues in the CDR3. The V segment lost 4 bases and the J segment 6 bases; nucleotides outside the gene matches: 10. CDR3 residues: CASSPRWLAGSNEQFF. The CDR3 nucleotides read TGTGCCAGCAGCCCGCGATGGCTAGCGGGAAGCAATGAGCAGTTCTTC.

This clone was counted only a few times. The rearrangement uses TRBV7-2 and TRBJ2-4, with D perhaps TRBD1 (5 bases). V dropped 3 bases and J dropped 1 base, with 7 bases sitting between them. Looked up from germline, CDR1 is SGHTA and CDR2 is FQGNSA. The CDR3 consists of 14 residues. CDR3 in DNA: TGTGCCAGCAGCTTCAGGGCTGCCAAAAACATTCAGTACTTC. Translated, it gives CASSFRAAKNIQYF.

CDR3 sequence (DNA): TGTGCCAGCAGCCTGTGGGCTAGCGGGAGACCTGGGGCCAACGTCCTGACTTTC. This sequence encodes CASSLWASGRPGANVLTF. This chain connects TRBV27 to TRBJ2-6; 10 nucleotides agree with TRBD2. The ends lost 6 bases at V and 2 bases at J; junction bases unmatched: 10. The CDR3 has 18 residues. Germline lookup yields CDR1 MNHEY and CDR2 SMNVEV (reference sequence).

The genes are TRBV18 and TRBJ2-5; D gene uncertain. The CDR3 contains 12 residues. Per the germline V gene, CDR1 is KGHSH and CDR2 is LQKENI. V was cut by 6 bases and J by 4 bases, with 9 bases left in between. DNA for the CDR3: TGTGCCAGCTCCTACACTATAGAGACCCAGTACTTC. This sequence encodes CASSYTIETQYF.

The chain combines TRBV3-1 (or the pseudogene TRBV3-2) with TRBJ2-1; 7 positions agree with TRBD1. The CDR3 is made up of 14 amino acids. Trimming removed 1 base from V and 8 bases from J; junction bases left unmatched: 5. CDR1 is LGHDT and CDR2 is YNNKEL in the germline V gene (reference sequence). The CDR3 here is CASSQATGIDEQFF. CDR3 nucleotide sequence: TGTGCCAGCAGCCAAGCGACAGGGATCGATGAGCAGTTCTTC.

The CDR3 DNA reads TGTGCCAGCAGCGAAGGATCATGGACTAGCGGGGCGGTTAAGGCTATTGAGCAGTTCTTC. Its translation: CASSEGSWTSGAVKAIEQFF. This chain links TRBV6-4 with TRBJ2-1, with 12 bases aligning to TRBD2. Germline V gene sequence: CDR1 MRHNA, CDR2 SNTAGT. Trimming took 6 bases from V and 9 from J; bases not matched to a gene: 24. This CDR3 region has 20 residues.

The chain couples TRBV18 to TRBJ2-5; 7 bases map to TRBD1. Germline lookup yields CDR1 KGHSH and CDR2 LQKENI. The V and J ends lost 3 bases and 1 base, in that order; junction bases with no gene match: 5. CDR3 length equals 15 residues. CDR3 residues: CASSPLDRTQETQYF. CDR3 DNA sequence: TGTGCCAGCTCACCTCTGGACAGGACCCAAGAGACCCAGTACTTC.

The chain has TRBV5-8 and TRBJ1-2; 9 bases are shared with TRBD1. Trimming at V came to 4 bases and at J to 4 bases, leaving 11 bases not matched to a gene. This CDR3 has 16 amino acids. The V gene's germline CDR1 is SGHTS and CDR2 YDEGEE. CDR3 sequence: CASSPPGQGPSYGYTF. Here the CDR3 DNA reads TGTGCCAGCAGCCCACCGGGACAGGGTCCTTCCTATGGCTACACCTTC.

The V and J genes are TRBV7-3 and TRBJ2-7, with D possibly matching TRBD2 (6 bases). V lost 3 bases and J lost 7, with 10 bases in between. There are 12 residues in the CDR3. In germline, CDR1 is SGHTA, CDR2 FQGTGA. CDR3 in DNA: TGTGCCAGCAGCTTCGACGGGAGAGAGCAGTACTTC. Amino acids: CASSFDGREQYF.

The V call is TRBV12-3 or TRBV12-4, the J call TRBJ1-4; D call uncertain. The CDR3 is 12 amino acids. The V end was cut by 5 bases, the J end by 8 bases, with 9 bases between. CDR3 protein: CASSITAEKLFF. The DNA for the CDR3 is TGTGCCAGCAGTATAACAGCCGAAAAACTGTTTTTT.

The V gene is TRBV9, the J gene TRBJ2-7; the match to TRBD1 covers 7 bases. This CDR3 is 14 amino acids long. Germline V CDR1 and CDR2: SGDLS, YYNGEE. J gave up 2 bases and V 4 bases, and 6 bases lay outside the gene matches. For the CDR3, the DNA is TGTGCCAGCAGCCCCGGGACAGCCACCTACGAGCAGTACTTC. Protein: CASSPGTATYEQYF.

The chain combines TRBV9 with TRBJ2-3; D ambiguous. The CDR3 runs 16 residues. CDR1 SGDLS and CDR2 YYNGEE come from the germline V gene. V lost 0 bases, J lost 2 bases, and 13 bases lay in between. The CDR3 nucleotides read TGTGCCAGCAGCGTAGGAAGCAGGATTTACACAGATACGCAGTATTTT. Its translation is CASSVGSRIYTDTQYF.

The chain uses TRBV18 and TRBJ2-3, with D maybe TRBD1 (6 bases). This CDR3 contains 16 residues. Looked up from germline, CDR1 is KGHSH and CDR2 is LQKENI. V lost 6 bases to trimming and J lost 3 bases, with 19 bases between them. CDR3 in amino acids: CASSSGQGLWTDTQYF. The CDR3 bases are TGTGCCAGCTCCTCGGGTCAGGGGTTGTGGACAGATACGCAGTATTTT.

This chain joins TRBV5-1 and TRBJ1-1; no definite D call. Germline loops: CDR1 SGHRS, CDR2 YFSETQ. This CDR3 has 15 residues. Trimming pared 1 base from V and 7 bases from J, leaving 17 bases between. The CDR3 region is CASSLNPNFPGEAFF. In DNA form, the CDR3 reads TGCGCCAGCAGCTTGAACCCAAACTTTCCCGGTGAAGCTTTCTTT.

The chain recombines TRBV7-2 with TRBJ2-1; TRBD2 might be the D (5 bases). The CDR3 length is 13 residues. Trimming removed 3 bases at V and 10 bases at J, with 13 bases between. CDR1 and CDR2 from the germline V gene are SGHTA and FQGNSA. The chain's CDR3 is CASSFRRAGEQFF. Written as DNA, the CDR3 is TGTGCCAGCAGCTTTAGGCGGGCCGGGGAGCAGTTCTTC.

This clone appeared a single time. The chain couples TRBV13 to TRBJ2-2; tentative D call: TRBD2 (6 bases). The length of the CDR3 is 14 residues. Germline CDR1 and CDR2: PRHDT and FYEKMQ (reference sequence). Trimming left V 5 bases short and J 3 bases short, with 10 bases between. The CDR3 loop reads CASSRRDDTGELFF. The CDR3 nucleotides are TGTGCCAGCAGCCGGAGGGATGACACCGGGGAGCTGTTTTTT.

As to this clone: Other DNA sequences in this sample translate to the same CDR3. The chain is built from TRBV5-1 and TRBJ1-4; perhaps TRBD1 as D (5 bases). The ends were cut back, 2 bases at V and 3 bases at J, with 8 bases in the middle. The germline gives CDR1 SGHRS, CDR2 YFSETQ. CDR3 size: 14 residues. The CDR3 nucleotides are TGCGCCAGCAGCTTTGGGGGGTCTAATGAAAAACTGTTTTTT. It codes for CASSFGGSNEKLFF.

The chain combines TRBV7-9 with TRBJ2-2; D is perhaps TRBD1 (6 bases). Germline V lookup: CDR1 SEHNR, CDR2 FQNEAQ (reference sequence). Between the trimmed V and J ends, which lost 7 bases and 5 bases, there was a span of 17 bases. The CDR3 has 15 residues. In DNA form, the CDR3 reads TGTGCCAGCATCCAAACAGGGTTAGCGACCGGGGAGCTGTTTTTT. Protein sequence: CASIQTGLATGELFF. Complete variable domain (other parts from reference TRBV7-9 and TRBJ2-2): DTGVSQNPRHKITKRGQNVTFRCDPISEHNRLYWYRQTLGQGPEFLTYFQNEAQLEKSRLLSDRFSAERPKGSFSTLEIQRTEQGDSAMYLCASIQTGLATGELFFGEGSRLTVL.

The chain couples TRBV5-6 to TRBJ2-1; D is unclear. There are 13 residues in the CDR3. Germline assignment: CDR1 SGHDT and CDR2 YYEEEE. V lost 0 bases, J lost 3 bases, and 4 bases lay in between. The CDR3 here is CASSLESYNEQFF. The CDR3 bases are TGTGCCAGCAGCTTGGAGAGCTACAATGAGCAGTTCTTC.